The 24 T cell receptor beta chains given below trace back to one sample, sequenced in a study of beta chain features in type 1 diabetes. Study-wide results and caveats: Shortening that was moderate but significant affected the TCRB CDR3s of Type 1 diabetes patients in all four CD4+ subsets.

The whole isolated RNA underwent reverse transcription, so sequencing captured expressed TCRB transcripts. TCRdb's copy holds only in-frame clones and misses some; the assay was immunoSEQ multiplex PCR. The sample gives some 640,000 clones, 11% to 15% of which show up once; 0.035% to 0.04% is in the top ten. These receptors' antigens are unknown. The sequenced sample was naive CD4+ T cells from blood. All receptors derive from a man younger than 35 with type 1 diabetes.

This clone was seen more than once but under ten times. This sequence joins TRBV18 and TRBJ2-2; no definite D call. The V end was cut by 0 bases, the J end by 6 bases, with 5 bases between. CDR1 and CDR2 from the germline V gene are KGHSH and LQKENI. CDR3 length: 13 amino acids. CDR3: CASSPPFPGELFF. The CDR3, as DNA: TGTGCCAGCTCACCACCCTTTCCCGGGGAGCTGTTTTTT.

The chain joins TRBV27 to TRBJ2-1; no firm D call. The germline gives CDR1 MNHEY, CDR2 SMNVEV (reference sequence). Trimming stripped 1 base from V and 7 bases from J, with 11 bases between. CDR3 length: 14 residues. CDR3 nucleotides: TGTGCCAGCAGTTTATTCCCCGAACGGAATGAGCAGTTCTTC. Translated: CASSLFPERNEQFF.

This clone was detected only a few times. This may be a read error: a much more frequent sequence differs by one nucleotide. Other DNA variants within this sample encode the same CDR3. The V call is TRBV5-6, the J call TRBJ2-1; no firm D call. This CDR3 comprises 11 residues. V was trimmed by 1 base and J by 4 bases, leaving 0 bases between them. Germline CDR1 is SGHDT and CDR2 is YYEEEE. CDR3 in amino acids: CASSLYNEQFF. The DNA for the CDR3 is TGTGCCAGCAGCTTGTACAATGAGCAGTTCTTC.

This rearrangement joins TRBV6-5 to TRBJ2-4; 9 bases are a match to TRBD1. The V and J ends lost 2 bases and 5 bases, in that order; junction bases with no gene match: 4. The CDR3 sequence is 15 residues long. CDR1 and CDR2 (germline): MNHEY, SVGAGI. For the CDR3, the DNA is TGTGCCAGCAGTTACACGACAGGGGGGGAAAACATTCAGTACTTC. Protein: CASSYTTGGENIQYF.

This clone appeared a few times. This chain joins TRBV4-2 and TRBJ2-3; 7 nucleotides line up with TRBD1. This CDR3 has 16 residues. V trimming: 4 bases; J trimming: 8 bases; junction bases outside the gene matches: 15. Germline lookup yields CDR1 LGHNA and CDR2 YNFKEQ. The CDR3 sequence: CASSRPPGPSGGTQYF. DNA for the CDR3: TGTGCCAGCAGCCGTCCACCGGGACCGTCAGGGGGTACGCAGTATTTT.

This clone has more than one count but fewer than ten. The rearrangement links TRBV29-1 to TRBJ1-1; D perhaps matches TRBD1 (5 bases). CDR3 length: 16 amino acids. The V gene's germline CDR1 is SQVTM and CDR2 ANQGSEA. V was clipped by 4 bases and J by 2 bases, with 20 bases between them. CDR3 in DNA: TGCAGCGTTGTTGAGGGGCCTCAAGGCCGAAACACTGAAGCTTTCTTT. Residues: CSVVEGPQGRNTEAFF.

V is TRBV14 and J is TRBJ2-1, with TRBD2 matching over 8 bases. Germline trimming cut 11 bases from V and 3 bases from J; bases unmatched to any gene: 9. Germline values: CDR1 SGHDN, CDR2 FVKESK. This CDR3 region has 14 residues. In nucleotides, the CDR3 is TGTGCCGGCTGGGGAGCGGGGGACTACAATGAGCAGTTCTTC. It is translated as CAGWGAGDYNEQFF.

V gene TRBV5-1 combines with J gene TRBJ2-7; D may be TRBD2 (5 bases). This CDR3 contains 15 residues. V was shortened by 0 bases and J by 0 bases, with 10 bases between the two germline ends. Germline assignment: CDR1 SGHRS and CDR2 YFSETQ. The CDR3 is CASSLVPGSSYEQYF. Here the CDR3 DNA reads TGCGCCAGCAGCTTGGTGCCGGGGAGCTCCTACGAGCAGTACTTC.

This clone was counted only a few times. The CDR3 coding sequence is TGTGCCAGCAGCTTGAAATCTGTGGACTTTTACGAGCAGTACTTC. The encoded protein is CASSLKSVDFYEQYF. This rearrangement joins TRBV5-6 to TRBJ2-7; D is possibly TRBD2 (5 bases). Trimming removed 1 base from V and 4 bases from J, with 15 bases in between. The germline gives CDR1 SGHDT, CDR2 YYEEEE. The CDR3 is 15 residues long.

The DNA of the CDR3 is TGTGCCAGCAGCTTATCGACATCGGAGACCCAGTACTTC. The encoded protein is CASSLSTSETQYF. The J gene is TRBJ2-5, the V gene TRBV7-9; D uncertain. V was pared by 2 bases and J by 5 bases, with 9 bases between. Germline assignment: CDR1 SEHNR and CDR2 FQNEAQ (reference sequence). The CDR3 covers 13 residues.

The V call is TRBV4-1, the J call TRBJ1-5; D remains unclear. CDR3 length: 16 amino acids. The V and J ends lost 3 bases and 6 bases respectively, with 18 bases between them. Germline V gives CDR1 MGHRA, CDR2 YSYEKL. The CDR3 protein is CASSQGRGGKFQPQHF. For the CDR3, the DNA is TGCGCCAGCAGCCAGGGCCGGGGAGGCAAGTTTCAGCCCCAGCATTTT.

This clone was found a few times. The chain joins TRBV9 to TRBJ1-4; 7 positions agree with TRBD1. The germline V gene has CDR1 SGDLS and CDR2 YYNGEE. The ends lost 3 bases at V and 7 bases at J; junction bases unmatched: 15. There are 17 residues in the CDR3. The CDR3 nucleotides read TGTGCCAGCAGCGACTCCGGGACAGAAACCATCGTTGAAAAACTGTTTTTT. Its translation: CASSDSGTETIVEKLFF. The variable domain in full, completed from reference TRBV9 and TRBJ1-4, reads DSGVTQTPKHLITATGQRVTLRCSPRSGDLSVYWYQQSLDQGLQFLIQYYNGEERAKGNILERFSAQQFPDLHSELNLSSLELGDSALYFCASSDSGTETIVEKLFFGSGTQLSVL.

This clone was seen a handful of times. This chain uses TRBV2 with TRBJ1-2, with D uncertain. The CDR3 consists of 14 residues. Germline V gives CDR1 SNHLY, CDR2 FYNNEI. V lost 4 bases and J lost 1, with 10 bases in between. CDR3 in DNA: TGTGCCAGCAGTGTTAGGAGCCTTAACTATGGCTACACCTTC. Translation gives CASSVRSLNYGYTF.

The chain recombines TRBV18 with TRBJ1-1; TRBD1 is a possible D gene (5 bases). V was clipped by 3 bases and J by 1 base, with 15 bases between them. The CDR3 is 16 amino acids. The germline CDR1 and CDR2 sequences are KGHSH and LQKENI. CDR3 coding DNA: TGTGCCAGCTCACCGGGGACGGTGGGTCCGAACACTGAAGCTTTCTTT. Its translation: CASSPGTVGPNTEAFF.

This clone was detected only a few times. CDR3: CASRLDIQETQYF. CDR3 nucleotides: TGTGCCAGCAGACTTGACATCCAAGAGACCCAGTACTTC. This rearrangement joins TRBV2 to TRBJ2-5, with D uncertain. Trimming removed 6 bases at V and 1 base at J, with 9 bases between. CDR1 is SNHLY and CDR2 is FYNNEI in the germline V gene. The CDR3 length is 13 residues.

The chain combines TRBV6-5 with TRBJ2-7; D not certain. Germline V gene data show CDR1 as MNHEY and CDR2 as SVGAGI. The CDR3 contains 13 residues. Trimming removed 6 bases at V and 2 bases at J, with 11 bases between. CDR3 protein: CASSSGFTYEQYF. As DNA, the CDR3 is TGTGCCAGCAGCTCCGGGTTTACCTACGAGCAGTACTTC.

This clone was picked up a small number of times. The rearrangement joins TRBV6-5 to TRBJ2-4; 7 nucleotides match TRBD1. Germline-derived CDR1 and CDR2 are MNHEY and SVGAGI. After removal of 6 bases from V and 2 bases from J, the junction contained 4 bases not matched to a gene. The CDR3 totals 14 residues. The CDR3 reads CASRQGSTKNIQYF. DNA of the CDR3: TGTGCCAGCAGACAGGGGTCAACCAAAAACATTCAGTACTTC.

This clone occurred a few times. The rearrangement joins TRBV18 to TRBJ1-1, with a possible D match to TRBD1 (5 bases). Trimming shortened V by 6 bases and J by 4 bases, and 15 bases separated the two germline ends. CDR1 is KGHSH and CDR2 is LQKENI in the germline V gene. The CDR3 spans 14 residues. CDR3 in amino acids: CASSREGLFTEAFF. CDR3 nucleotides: TGTGCCAGCTCGAGGGAGGGGTTATTCACTGAAGCTTTCTTT.

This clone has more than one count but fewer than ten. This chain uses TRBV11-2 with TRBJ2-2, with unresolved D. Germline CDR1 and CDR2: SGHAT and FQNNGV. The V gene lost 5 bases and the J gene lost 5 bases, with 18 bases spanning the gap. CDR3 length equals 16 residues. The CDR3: CASSPRATGQTGELFF. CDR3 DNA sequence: TGTGCCAGCAGCCCCCGGGCCACGGGCCAGACCGGGGAGCTGTTTTTT.

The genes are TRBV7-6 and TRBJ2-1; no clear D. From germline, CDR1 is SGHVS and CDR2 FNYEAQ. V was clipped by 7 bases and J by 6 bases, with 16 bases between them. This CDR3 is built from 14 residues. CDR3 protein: CASIGLGRANEQFF. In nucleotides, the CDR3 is TGTGCCAGCATCGGTTTGGGTAGGGCCAATGAGCAGTTCTTC.

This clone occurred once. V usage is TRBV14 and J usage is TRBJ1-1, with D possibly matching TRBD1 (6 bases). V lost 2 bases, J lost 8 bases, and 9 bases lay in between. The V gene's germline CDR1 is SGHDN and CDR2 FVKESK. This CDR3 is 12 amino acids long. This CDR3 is CASSQLDREAFF. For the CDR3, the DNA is TGTGCCAGCAGCCAACTGGACAGAGAAGCTTTCTTT.

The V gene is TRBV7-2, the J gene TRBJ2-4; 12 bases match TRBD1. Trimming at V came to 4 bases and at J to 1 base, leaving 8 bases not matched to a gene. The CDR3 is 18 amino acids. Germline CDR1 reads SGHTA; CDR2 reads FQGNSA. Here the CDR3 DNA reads TGTGCCAGCAGCTCGGGACAGGGGGCACATTTGGCCAAAAACATTCAGTACTTC. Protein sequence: CASSSGQGAHLAKNIQYF.

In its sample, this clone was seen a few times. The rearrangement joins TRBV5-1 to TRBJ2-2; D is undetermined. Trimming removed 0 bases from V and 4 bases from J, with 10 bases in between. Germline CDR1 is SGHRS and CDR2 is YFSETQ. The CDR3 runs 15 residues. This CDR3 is CASSLAAGSTGELFF. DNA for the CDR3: TGCGCCAGCAGCTTGGCGGCCGGGTCCACCGGGGAGCTGTTTTTT.

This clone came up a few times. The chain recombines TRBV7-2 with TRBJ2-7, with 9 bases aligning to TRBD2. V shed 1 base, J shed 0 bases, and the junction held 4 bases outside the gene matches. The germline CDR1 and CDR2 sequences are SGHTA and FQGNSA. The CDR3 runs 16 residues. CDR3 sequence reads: CASSLGPTSGSYEQYF. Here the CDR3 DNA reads TGTGCCAGCAGCTTAGGCCCGACTAGCGGCTCCTACGAGCAGTACTTC.